The 5 T cell receptor beta chains below come from one sample, sequenced in a study of T cell repertoires in cytomegalovirus infection. MiXCR, applied by TCRdb to the reads, yields one record per CDR3 protein. There are 170,000 or so distinct CDR3 sequences in the sample; approximately 17% occur only once, and approximately 25% lies in the top ten. The sample was CD8+ T cells from PBMCs. The receptors derive from a human donor in good health (CMV status not recorded). Some clones in this sample may be carry-over from other donors' samples.

The sample holds a few counts of this clonotype. This chain joins TRBV4-1 and TRBJ1-5; 7 nucleotides match TRBD1. V lost 2 bases to trimming and J lost 8 bases; unmatched junction nucleotides: 3. The CDR3 spans 13 residues. Germline V gives CDR1 MGHRA, CDR2 YSYEKL. CDR3 nucleotides: TGCGCCAGCAGCCAAAGGGGGCTCAAGCCCCAGCATTTT. It is translated as CASSQRGLKPQHF.

This clonotype has at least ten counts. The chain is built from TRBV28 and TRBJ1-5; D gene ambiguous. The CDR3 has 15 amino acids. Germline V gene data show CDR1 as MDHEN and CDR2 as SYDVKM. The ends were cut back, 6 bases at V and 1 base at J, with 13 bases in the middle. The CDR3 nucleotides are TGTGCCAGCAGCCCGGCCGGGATAAGCAATCAGCCCCAGCATTTT. Its protein product is CASSPAGISNQPQHF. The full variable domain, with the rest looked up from reference TRBV28 and TRBJ1-5, is DVKVTQSSRYLVKRTGEKVFLECVQDMDHENMFWYRQDPGLGLRLIYFSYDVKMKEKGDIPEGYSVSREKKERFSLILESASTNQTSMYLCASSPAGISNQPQHFGDGTRLSIL.

This clonotype turned up a few times. The chain joins TRBV7-2 to TRBJ1-5, with D uncertain. There are 15 residues in the CDR3. The V end was cut by 4 bases, the J end by 0 bases, with 10 bases between. In germline, CDR1 is SGHTA, CDR2 FQGNSA. The CDR3 reads CASSSERYSNQPQHF. The CDR3 DNA sequence: TGTGCCAGCAGCTCGGAGCGATATAGCAATCAGCCCCAGCATTTT.

This chain links TRBV7-9 with TRBJ2-5; 7 bases match TRBD2. This CDR3 contains 15 residues. With 4 bases clipped from V and 9 bases from J, the junction kept 14 bases outside the gene matches. Germline V CDR1 and CDR2: SEHNR, FQNEAQ (reference sequence). In DNA form, the CDR3 reads TGTGCCAGCAGCTCTGTAATGGCAAGCGGGGAGGCCCAGTACTTC. This translates into CASSSVMASGEAQYF.

V usage is TRBV29-1 and J usage is TRBJ1-1; weak D call: TRBD1 (5 bases). In germline, CDR1 is SQVTM, CDR2 ANQGSEA. V shed 8 bases and J shed 5 bases, with 15 bases lying between them. There are 12 residues in the CDR3. The CDR3 DNA follows: TGCAGCTTCACTTGGGGGGAGACTGAAGCTTTCTTT. This sequence encodes CSFTWGETEAFF.